Listed here is a single T cell receptor beta chain. The target antigen is unknown. This entry is derived from a study of OX40 agonist ivuxolimab in advanced cancers. In the study overall: At 0.01 to 10 mg/kg, ivuxolimab was administered intravenously to patients every 2 weeks. One hepatocellular carcinoma and a couple of cutaneous melanoma patients partially responded.

Data came from immunoSEQ multiplex PCR; TCRdb stores just in-frame clones and leaves some out. The sample lists 71,000 or so clones, approximately 89% seen once, with under 0.85% in the top ten. Per the germline V gene, CDR1 is MNHNY and CDR2 is SVGAGI (reference sequence). CDR3 length: 15 residues. The V segment lost 7 bases and the J segment 1 base; nucleotides outside the gene matches: 9. Overall study results and limits: Nonresponders, in some cases, also had low normalized T-cell clonal expansion.

This TCR derives from an adult with an advanced solid tumor such as melanoma, head and neck, liver or kidney cancer. The chain carries TRBV6-6 and TRBJ1-2; 7 bases fit TRBD1. The sequenced sample was CD4+ or CD8+ T cells sorted from blood, obtained in a trial of the OX40 agonist ivuxolimab. In DNA, the CDR3 is TGTGCCAGCACTTCGGGACAGCTCGATAACTATGGCTACACCTTC. The encoded protein is CASTSGQLDNYGYTF.